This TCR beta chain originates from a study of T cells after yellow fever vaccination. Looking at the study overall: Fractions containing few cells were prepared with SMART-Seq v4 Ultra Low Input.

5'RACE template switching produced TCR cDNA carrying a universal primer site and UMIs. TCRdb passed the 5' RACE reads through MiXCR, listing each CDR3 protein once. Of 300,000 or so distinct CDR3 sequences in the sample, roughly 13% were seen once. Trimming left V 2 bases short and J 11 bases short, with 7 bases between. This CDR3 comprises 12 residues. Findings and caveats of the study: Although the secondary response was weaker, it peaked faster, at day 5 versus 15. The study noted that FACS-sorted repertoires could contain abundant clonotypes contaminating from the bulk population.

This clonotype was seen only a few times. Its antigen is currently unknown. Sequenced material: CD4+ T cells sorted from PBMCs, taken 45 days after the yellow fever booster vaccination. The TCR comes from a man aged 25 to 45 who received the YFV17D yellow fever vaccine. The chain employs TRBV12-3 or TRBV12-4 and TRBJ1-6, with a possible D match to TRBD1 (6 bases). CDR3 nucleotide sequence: TGTGCCAGCAGTTTACAGGGGCCACCCCTCCACTTT. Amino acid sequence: CASSLQGPPLHF.